A single sample is the source of the 20 T cell receptor beta chains below, sequenced in a study of blood T cell repertoires in COVID-19 (dated by TCRdb to the early 2020s). Library preparation used the immunoSEQ multiplex PCR assay. Held by TCRdb, this immuneACCESS table contains in-frame sequences only and omits some clones. Under half of the omission traces to an unresolved V gene where checked; the cause of the rest is unknown. In all, the sample holds about 260,000 clones, and about 82% of those were seen once. The ten top clones hold roughly 2% of the sample. The sequenced sample consisted of PBMCs or T cells enriched from blood (not recorded which). All receptors come from a woman between 45 and 65 years old who had recovered from COVID-19.

The chain uses TRBV7-2 and TRBJ2-7; 8 bases agree with TRBD2. This CDR3 spans 15 amino acids. Germline V CDR1 and CDR2: SGHTA, FQGNSA. Trimming removed 5 bases from V and 3 bases from J; junction bases left unmatched: 9. CDR3 residues: CASSPGVAGFYEQYF. The CDR3, as DNA: TGTGCCAGCAGCCCCGGGGTAGCGGGGTTCTACGAGCAGTACTTC.

This chain joins TRBV19 and TRBJ1-5; 8 nucleotides match TRBD1. CDR1 LNHDA and CDR2 SQIVND come from the germline V gene (reference sequence). Germline trimming cut 3 bases from V and 15 bases from J; bases unmatched to any gene: 7. The CDR3 covers 12 residues. CDR3 nucleotides: TGTGCCAGTAGTATCGGGACAGGATGGGGGCATTTT. This codes for CASSIGTGWGHF.

This clone was detected once. This chain joins TRBV6-1 and TRBJ2-1; 8 bases agree with TRBD2. Germline loops: CDR1 MNHNS, CDR2 SASEGT. Germline trimming cut 3 bases from V and 4 bases from J; bases unmatched to any gene: 5. The CDR3 has 15 amino acids. CDR3 residues: CASSDGAGAYNEQFF. The CDR3 DNA follows: TGTGCCAGCAGTGATGGAGCGGGAGCGTACAATGAGCAGTTCTTC.

The genes are TRBV18 and TRBJ1-2; D is perhaps TRBD1 (5 bases). The V gene lost 4 bases and the J gene lost 1 base, with 13 bases spanning the gap. The length of the CDR3 is 15 residues. The germline V gene has CDR1 KGHSH and CDR2 LQKENI. Here the CDR3 DNA reads TGTGCCAGCTCACTGGAGGGACGGATTAACTATGGCTACACCTTC. It encodes CASSLEGRINYGYTF.

The rearrangement joins TRBV3-1 (or the pseudogene TRBV3-2) to TRBJ2-3, with 9 bases lining up with TRBD2. Per germline, CDR1 LGHDT and CDR2 YNNKEL (reference sequence). The CDR3 is 18 amino acids. J lost 2 bases, V lost 0 bases, and 9 bases had no gene match. CDR3 bases: TGTGCCAGCAGCCAAGATCGGTGGAGCGGGGGGCCCACAGATACGCAGTATTTT. Translated, it gives CASSQDRWSGGPTDTQYF.

The J gene is TRBJ1-1, the V gene TRBV2; no clear D. V was cut by 1 base and J by 1 base, with 10 bases left in between. The CDR3 contains 15 residues. Germline V gene lookup returns CDR1 SNHLY and CDR2 FYNNEI. The CDR3 sequence: CASSEVAQPNTEAFF. CDR3 in DNA: TGTGCCAGCAGTGAAGTGGCACAGCCGAACACTGAAGCTTTCTTT. Together with reference TRBV2 and TRBJ1-1, the CDR3 gives the full variable domain: EPEVTQTPSHQVTQMGQEVILRCVPISNHLYFYWYRQILGQKVEFLVSFYNNEISEKSEIFDDQFSVERPDGSNFTLKIRSTKLEDSAMYFCASSEVAQPNTEAFFGQGTRLTVV.

V usage is TRBV27 and J usage is TRBJ2-1; TRBD2 aligns across 7 bases. The CDR3 has 16 amino acids. CDR1 and CDR2 from the germline V gene are MNHEY and SMNVEV (reference sequence). Unmatched junction bases numbered 6, after V lost 2 bases and J lost 2 bases. Written as DNA, the CDR3 is TGTGCCAGCAGTTTAGCCCCGACTAGCCCCTACAATGAGCAGTTCTTC. This gives the protein CASSLAPTSPYNEQFF.

The chain has TRBV5-4 and TRBJ2-3; TRBD1 might be the D (6 bases). V dropped 0 bases and J dropped 2 bases, with 10 bases sitting between them. This CDR3 is built from 15 residues. CDR1 is SGHNT and CDR2 is YYREEE in the germline V gene (reference sequence). The CDR3 loop reads CASSLDRADTDTQYF. In DNA, the CDR3 is TGTGCCAGCAGCTTGGACAGGGCGGACACAGATACGCAGTATTTT.

This clone was detected only a few times. The rearrangement uses TRBV15 and TRBJ2-7; weak D call: TRBD1 (6 bases). Trimming left V 5 bases short and J 3 bases short, with 14 bases between. This CDR3 spans 14 amino acids. Germline lookup yields CDR1 LNHNV and CDR2 YYDKDF (reference sequence). The CDR3 protein is CATSPRTALYEQYF. Written as DNA, the CDR3 is TGTGCCACCAGCCCCCGGACAGCGCTCTACGAGCAGTACTTC.

J is TRBJ2-5 and V is TRBV27; 7 bases match TRBD1. The CDR3 sequence is 17 residues long. J gave up 4 bases and V 4 bases, and 15 bases lay outside the gene matches. The germline gives CDR1 MNHEY, CDR2 SMNVEV (reference sequence). This CDR3 reads CASSSSDRVIGRETQYF. The CDR3 nucleotides are TGTGCCAGCAGTTCCTCCGACAGGGTTATAGGGAGAGAGACCCAGTACTTC.

V and J are TRBV5-4 and TRBJ2-1, with 8 bases that match TRBD2. The length of the CDR3 is 16 residues. Germline CDR1 SGHNT, CDR2 YYREEE (reference sequence). V lost 2 bases to trimming and J lost 0 bases; unmatched junction nucleotides: 4. The CDR3 coding sequence is TGTGCCAGCAGCTTACAGCGGGGGAGCTCCTACAATGAGCAGTTCTTC. Translated: CASSLQRGSSYNEQFF.

V and J are TRBV6-5 and TRBJ2-7, with 8 bases fitting TRBD1. Germline assignment: CDR1 MNHEY and CDR2 SVGAGI. With V trimmed by 6 bases and J by 2 bases, 6 bases remained unmatched. The CDR3 extends over 14 amino acids. In nucleotides, the CDR3 is TGTGCCAGCAGGGACAGGGTGGCGCCCTACGAGCAGTACTTC. It specifies CASRDRVAPYEQYF.

A word on this clone: The sample holds other DNA sequences that translate to the same CDR3. The chain uses TRBV3-1 (or the pseudogene TRBV3-2) and TRBJ1-1; D might be TRBD1 (5 bases). The length of the CDR3 is 14 residues. Trimming cost V 1 base and J 2 bases, with 8 bases left between them. CDR1 and CDR2 from the germline V gene are LGHDT and YNNKEL (reference sequence). CDR3 amino acids: CASSQAGVNTEAFF. CDR3 nucleotides: TGTGCCAGCAGCCAAGCGGGGGTAAACACTGAAGCTTTCTTT.

This clone was seen only once. The rearrangement joins TRBV6-2 or TRBV6-3 to TRBJ2-5; TRBD2 matches at 11 bases. This CDR3 has 15 amino acids. The germline V gene encodes CDR1 MNHEY and CDR2 SVGEGT. V trimming: 4 bases; J trimming: 3 bases; junction bases outside the gene matches: 4. The CDR3 sequence is CASSLVAGGKETQYF. The CDR3 nucleotides read TGTGCCAGCAGTTTAGTAGCGGGGGGGAAAGAGACCCAGTACTTC.

The J gene is TRBJ1-2, the V gene TRBV5-1; D is possibly TRBD1 (5 bases). Trimming pared 0 bases from V and 0 bases from J, leaving 12 bases between. The length of the CDR3 is 16 residues. From germline, CDR1 is SGHRS and CDR2 YFSETQ. The CDR3 reads CASSLVRASSNYGYTF. The CDR3 DNA is TGCGCCAGCAGCTTGGTCAGGGCCTCCTCTAACTATGGCTACACCTTC. The full variable domain, completed using reference TRBV5-1 and TRBJ1-2, is KAGVTQTPRYLIKTRGQQVTLSCSPISGHRSVSWYQQTPGQGLQFLFEYFSETQRNKGNFPGRFSGRQFSNSRSEMNVSTLELGDSALYLCASSLVRASSNYGYTFGSGTRLTVV.

J is TRBJ2-5 and V is TRBV30; 7 bases are a match to TRBD1. Per germline, CDR1 GTSNPN and CDR2 SVGIG (reference sequence). V dropped 2 bases and J dropped 1; count of bases not matched to a gene: 4. This CDR3 has 14 amino acids. This chain's CDR3 is CAWSRTGIQETQYF. DNA for the CDR3: TGTGCCTGGAGTCGGACAGGCATCCAAGAGACCCAGTACTTC.

V usage is TRBV5-1 and J usage is TRBJ1-2; D unresolved. The germline gives CDR1 SGHRS, CDR2 YFSETQ. Trimming shortened V by 0 bases and J by 4 bases, and 4 bases separated the two germline ends. CDR3 length: 12 residues. The DNA of the CDR3 is TGCGCCAGCAGCTTGGCATTCTATGGCTACACCTTC. This encodes CASSLAFYGYTF.

This clone appeared a single time. The chain recombines TRBV19 with TRBJ2-1, with D perhaps TRBD2 (6 bases). The CDR3 length is 14 residues. V gave up 5 bases and J gave up 8 bases, with 16 bases separating them. Germline V gives CDR1 LNHDA, CDR2 SQIVND (reference sequence). The CDR3 DNA follows: TGTGCCAGTAGTCGTGACGGGAGAAAGTATGAGCAGTTCTTC. It codes for CASSRDGRKYEQFF.

This clone was seen a single time. The rearrangement links TRBV30 to TRBJ1-4; D is uncertain. Trimming cost V 2 bases and J 7 bases, with 14 bases left between them. CDR1 GTSNPN and CDR2 SVGIG come from the germline V gene (reference sequence). The CDR3 has 14 residues. In DNA form, the CDR3 reads TGTGCCTGGAGTTCCACGGGAAGTGGTGAAAAACTGTTTTTT. Protein: CAWSSTGSGEKLFF.

The chain joins TRBV4-1 to TRBJ1-3; 7 nucleotides match TRBD1. After removal of 4 bases from V and 4 bases from J, the junction contained 7 bases not matched to a gene. The germline gives CDR1 MGHRA, CDR2 YSYEKL. This CDR3 is built from 15 residues. The CDR3 DNA sequence: TGCGCCAGCAGCCCCGAGACAGGGATCGGAAACACCATATATTTT. The encoded protein is CASSPETGIGNTIYF.